One sample yielded the 27 T cell receptor beta chains listed below, sequenced in a study of post-analysis software for immune sequencing data. Every TCR beta cDNA library bore unique molecular identifiers. TCRdb passed the PCR reads through MiXCR, listing each CDR3 protein once. The data hold approximately 570,000 distinct CDR3 sequences, with around 44% observed a single time. Points from the study as a whole: Controls had lower frequencies than patients of a handful of TRBV segments, which included TRBV5-6, TRBV5-1 and TRBV20-1.

Which antigens these TCRs recognize remains unknown. Sequenced input: blood. These receptors all stem from a girl between 10 and 17 years old with multiple sclerosis.

This chain links TRBV12-3 or TRBV12-4 with TRBJ2-3; no reliable D call. The CDR3 totals 14 residues. Deletions cut 3 bases from V and 0 bases from J, with 7 bases between. This chain's CDR3 is CASSFTRSTDTQYF. Written as DNA, the CDR3 is TGTGCCAGCAGTTTTACGAGGAGCACAGATACGCAGTATTTT.

The genes are TRBV28 and TRBJ2-5; 7 nucleotides align to TRBD1. The closer fit of TRBJ2-7 to the DNA end suggests the J call may be wrong. CDR1 and CDR2 from the germline V gene are MDHEN and SYDVKM. The CDR3 extends over 12 amino acids. Here the CDR3 reads CASRSTGVEQYF. The CDR3 coding sequence is TGTGCCAGCAGATCTACAGGGGTCGAGCAGTACTTC.

The chain's CDR3 is CASSYQMTTGLGNEQFF. CDR3 nucleotides: TGTGCCAGCAGTTACCAAATGACGACAGGCCTCGGCAATGAGCAGTTCTTC. This chain links TRBV6-5 with TRBJ2-1; a possible D gene is TRBD1 (6 bases). V dropped 2 bases and J dropped 6 bases, with 20 bases sitting between them. Germline V gives CDR1 MNHEY, CDR2 SVGAGI. This CDR3 is built from 17 residues.

This clonotype was detected ten times or more. The chain carries TRBV9 and TRBJ2-3; D is ambiguous. V shed 6 bases and J shed 2 bases, with 7 bases lying between them. The CDR3 covers 12 residues. Germline V CDR1 and CDR2: SGDLS, YYNGEE. The CDR3 spells CASTFTTDTQYF. CDR3 coding DNA: TGTGCCAGCACCTTCACCACAGATACGCAGTATTTT.

This clonotype has only a few counts. The rearrangement uses TRBV7-8 and TRBJ2-7, with 8 bases matching TRBD1. CDR1 is SGHVS, CDR2 FQNEAQ, per germline. V lost 6 bases, J lost 2 bases, and 6 bases stayed unmatched. This CDR3 region has 14 residues. The CDR3 reads CASSFIQGAYEQYF. The CDR3 coding sequence is TGTGCCAGCAGTTTTATACAGGGGGCCTACGAGCAGTACTTC.

V usage is TRBV3-1 and J usage is TRBJ2-1; TRBD1 matches at 7 bases. The V segment lost 6 bases and the J segment 3 bases; nucleotides outside the gene matches: 2. Per the germline V gene, CDR1 is LGHDT and CDR2 is YNNKEL (reference sequence). The length of the CDR3 is 13 residues. DNA for the CDR3: TGTGCCAGCAGACAGGGGTACTACAATGAGCAGTTCTTC. Translation: CASRQGYYNEQFF.

This rearrangement joins TRBV24-1 to TRBJ1-2; D might be TRBD1 (6 bases). Between the trimmed V and J ends, which lost 5 bases and 7 bases, there was a span of 19 bases. This CDR3 contains 15 residues. Germline CDR1 KGHDR, CDR2 SFDVKD. The CDR3 loop reads CATSGQSRGPGGYTF. The CDR3 DNA follows: TGTGCCACCAGTGGCCAAAGTCGGGGGCCGGGTGGCTACACCTTC.

The J gene is TRBJ2-5, the V gene TRBV12-3 or TRBV12-4; 7 bases match TRBD1. V lost 5 bases, J lost 1 base, and 7 bases stayed unmatched. This CDR3 comprises 15 residues. CDR3 protein: CASSPETGSQETQYF. CDR3 nucleotide sequence: TGTGCCAGCAGTCCGGAGACAGGGTCCCAAGAGACCCAGTACTTC.

This clonotype was recorded a few times. One end of the junction is discordant with germline, which a read error may explain. The chain combines TRBV12-3 or TRBV12-4 with TRBJ2-3, with no clear D. The CDR3 has 13 residues. The DNA of the CDR3 is TGTGCCAGCAGTCTTCTCCTCACAGATGCGCAGTATTTT. This sequence encodes CASSLLLTDAQYF.

CDR3 loop: CASQGGLETQYF. CDR3 nucleotides: TGTGCCAGTCAGGGGGGGTTGGAGACCCAGTACTTC. The chain joins TRBV28 to TRBJ2-5, with D perhaps matching TRBD1 or TRBD2 (7 bases each). The CDR3 is 12 residues long. Deletions cut 9 bases from V and 5 bases from J, with 13 bases between. Germline CDR1 MDHEN, CDR2 SYDVKM.

This rearrangement joins TRBV12-3 or TRBV12-4 to TRBJ2-1; possibly TRBD1 or TRBD2 for D (5 bases each). The CDR3 has 16 amino acids. Trimming cost V 0 bases and J 0 bases, with 9 bases left between them. The CDR3 nucleotides are TGTGCCAGCAGTTTAGCGGGGGTGAGCTCCTACAATGAGCAGTTCTTC. Its translation is CASSLAGVSSYNEQFF.

The J gene is TRBJ1-1, the V gene TRBV4-1, with 9 bases identical to TRBD1. Germline-derived CDR1 and CDR2 are MGHRA and YSYEKL. The CDR3 loop spans 16 amino acids. V trimming: 4 bases; J trimming: 1 base; junction bases outside the gene matches: 7. CDR3 protein: CASSRGTGRSNTEAFF. CDR3 nucleotide sequence: TGCGCCAGCAGCCGCGGGACAGGGAGGTCGAACACTGAAGCTTTCTTT.

This clonotype was observed at least ten times. The chain recombines TRBV6-6 with TRBJ1-5; possible D gene TRBD1, 5 bases. Trimming removed 7 bases at V and 5 bases at J, with 9 bases between. The CDR3 is 12 amino acids. Germline loops: CDR1 MNHNY, CDR2 SVGAGI (reference sequence). CDR3 residues: CASTGSDQPQHF. The CDR3 DNA sequence: TGTGCCAGCACAGGGTCAGATCAGCCCCAGCATTTT.

The chain couples TRBV5-1 to TRBJ1-6, with 8 positions matching TRBD1. CDR1 is SGHRS, CDR2 YFSETQ, per germline. Losses at the gene ends were 4 bases for V and 10 bases for J; bases not matched to a gene: 10. This CDR3 is built from 15 residues. CDR3 sequence: CASSAGQGINSPLHF. The CDR3 DNA follows: TGCGCCAGCAGCGCCGGACAGGGAATTAACTCACCCCTCCACTTT.

The V call is TRBV5-1, the J call TRBJ1-1; TRBD1 matches at 7 bases. The CDR3 spans 13 residues. The germline V gene encodes CDR1 SGHRS and CDR2 YFSETQ. Trimming cost V 7 bases and J 5 bases; bases outside gene matches: 8. Here the CDR3 DNA reads TGCGCCAGCGCGACAGGGTCTTGGACTGAAGCTTTCTTT. Translating it yields CASATGSWTEAFF.

V is TRBV5-1 and J is TRBJ2-5; no clear D. Germline CDR1 reads SGHRS; CDR2 reads YFSETQ. The length of the CDR3 is 17 residues. Trimming removed 3 bases at V and 1 base at J, with 19 bases between. CDR3 in amino acids: CASSSPIARHLQETQYF. The CDR3 DNA reads as TGCGCCAGCAGCTCCCCAATTGCGAGACACCTCCAAGAGACCCAGTACTTC.

This clonotype turned up a few times. The chain couples TRBV12-3 or TRBV12-4 to TRBJ2-1; no reliable D call. Trimming stripped 6 bases from V and 3 bases from J, with 21 bases between. The CDR3 has 17 amino acids. CDR3 DNA sequence: TGTGCCAGCAGCCCACCCCTACCGGACCCCCTCTACAATGAGCAGTTCTTC. Residues: CASSPPLPDPLYNEQFF.

This clonotype has a handful of counts. The chain employs TRBV5-1 and TRBJ2-1; maybe TRBD2 (5 bases). Germline CDR1 is SGHRS and CDR2 is YFSETQ. This CDR3 contains 14 residues. The ends were cut back, 0 bases at V and 4 bases at J, with 8 bases in the middle. The CDR3 nucleotides read TGCGCCAGCAGCTTGGCGGGGATGTACAATGAGCAGTTCTTC. This translates into CASSLAGMYNEQFF.

This clonotype was counted a few times. The rearrangement uses TRBV4-1 and TRBJ2-1; 10 bases fit TRBD1. Germline assignment: CDR1 MGHRA and CDR2 YSYEKL. Losses at the gene ends were 7 bases for V and 8 bases for J; bases not matched to a gene: 14. This CDR3 is 16 amino acids long. CDR3 coding DNA: TGCGCCAGCACCCGGGTAGGACAGGGGGTGGGTCATGAGCAGTTCTTC. Amino acids: CASTRVGQGVGHEQFF.

Details on this clonotype: Sequence at one end of the junction differs from germline and may be a read error. This chain links TRBV5-1 with TRBJ2-3, with no clear D. The CDR3 length is 16 residues. Germline V gives CDR1 SGHRS, CDR2 YFSETQ. The DNA for the CDR3 is TGCGCCAGCAACTTGAGAAATTTGGGGAGCACAGATACGCAGTATTTT. Amino acid sequence: CASNLRNLGSTDTQYF. Complete variable domain (other parts from reference TRBV5-1 and TRBJ2-3): KAGVTQTPRYLIKTRGQQVTLSCSPISGHRSVSWYQQTPGQGLQFLFEYFSETQRNKGNFPGRFSGRQFSNSRSEMNVSTLELGDSALYLCASNLRNLGSTDTQYFGPGTRLTVL.

V usage is TRBV5-6 and J usage is TRBJ2-1; 8 positions match TRBD2. The CDR3 has 20 residues. V gave up 4 bases and J gave up 7 bases; unmatched junction bases: 25. Germline V gene data show CDR1 as SGHDT and CDR2 as YYEEEE. As DNA, the CDR3 is TGTGCCAGCAGCACCATCGCGATCCTCACGGGACTAGAGTTTAAAAATGAGCAGTTCTTC. Protein product: CASSTIAILTGLEFKNEQFF.

The J gene is TRBJ2-3, the V gene TRBV12-3 or TRBV12-4; D might be TRBD1 (5 bases). The CDR3 extends over 15 amino acids. Trimming removed 3 bases from V and 2 bases from J, with 12 bases in between. The chain's CDR3 is CASSLLDTSTDTQYF. DNA for the CDR3: TGTGCCAGCAGTTTGCTGGACACTTCCACAGATACGCAGTATTTT.

This clonotype appeared a single time. CDR3 nucleotides: TGCAGTGCAGGGGCCGCTAGCGGTTCCCACAGTGAGCAGTTCTTC. Translation: CSAGAASGSHSEQFF. V and J are TRBV20-1 and TRBJ2-1; 7 nucleotides align to TRBD2. J gave up 9 bases and V 6 bases, and 17 bases lay outside the gene matches. Germline V gives CDR1 DFQATT, CDR2 SNEGSKA (reference sequence). The CDR3 extends over 15 amino acids.

CDR3: CAIRPGEGDTQYF. The CDR3 DNA is TGTGCCATCAGACCGGGGGAGGGCGATACGCAGTATTTT. The chain recombines TRBV10-3 with TRBJ2-3; TRBD2 aligns across 7 bases. With V trimmed by 6 bases and J by 6 bases, 6 bases remained unmatched. The CDR3 consists of 13 residues. The germline CDR1 and CDR2 sequences are ENHRY and SYGVKD.

This chain uses TRBV2 with TRBJ2-5; TRBD2 matches at 9 bases. Losses at the gene ends were 2 bases for V and 2 bases for J; bases not matched to a gene: 3. The CDR3 loop spans 15 amino acids. Germline lookup yields CDR1 SNHLY and CDR2 FYNNEI. The CDR3 reads CASSESLAGQETQYF. The CDR3 coding sequence is TGTGCCAGCAGTGAAAGTCTAGCGGGACAAGAGACCCAGTACTTC.

J is TRBJ2-1 and V is TRBV12-3 or TRBV12-4; no definite D call. Deletions cut 4 bases from V and 2 bases from J, with 9 bases between. This CDR3 is built from 14 residues. The chain's CDR3 is CASSSWAAYNEQFF. CDR3 nucleotide sequence: TGTGCCAGCAGTTCTTGGGCCGCCTACAATGAGCAGTTCTTC.

This clonotype occurred a few times. The chain combines TRBV7-2 with TRBJ1-5, with D perhaps matching TRBD1 (5 bases). Germline assignment: CDR1 SGHTA and CDR2 FQGNSA. V was trimmed by 4 bases and J by 3 bases, leaving 13 bases between them. This CDR3 spans 15 amino acids. The CDR3 loop is CASSSVTGDNQPQHF. CDR3 DNA sequence: TGTGCCAGCAGCTCGGTAACAGGAGACAATCAGCCCCAGCATTTT.